This TCR beta chain appears in the sequencing data of a study of blood T cells in healthy people across ages. Combining a sample-barcoded 5' primer with a J-beta primer mix, a second PCR ran for roughly 6 to 12 cycles. MiXCR, applied by TCRdb to the 5' RACE reads, yields one record per CDR3 protein. The table records about 1,600,000 distinct CDR3 sequences, about 43% of them present only once. The CDR3 has 14 residues. Germline V gene data show CDR1 as MDHEN and CDR2 as SYDVKM. After removal of 6 bases from V and 9 bases from J, the junction contained 11 bases not matched to a gene. Peripheral blood samples of around 9.8 milliliters were drawn from each donor. Every sample had a minimum of 7 million PBMCs isolated.

This chain joins TRBV28 and TRBJ2-3, with 8 bases fitting TRBD1. The source of this sequence is a woman between 18 and 29 years old in good health. The sample comprised blood. In nucleotides, the CDR3 is TGTGCCAGCAGGGCGACAGGGGTCCCTCCAACGCAGTATTTT. As protein: CASRATGVPPTQYF.